Each of the 23 T cell receptor beta chains below was sequenced from the same sample in a study. The sorted Tregs were CD4+CD25+CD127-/low cells. TCRdb re-derived calls from the 5' RACE reads in MiXCR, one entry per CDR3 protein. The sample holds roughly 45,000 distinct CDR3 sequences, about 20% seen once. The sample consisted of Tregs sorted from blood. Every receptor here comes from a female donor with breast cancer.

The rearrangement uses TRBV10-3 and TRBJ1-2; 9 bases line up with TRBD1. CDR1 and CDR2 from the germline V gene are ENHRY and SYGVKD. V lost 3 bases to trimming and J lost 0 bases; unmatched junction nucleotides: 5. This CDR3 has 16 residues. The CDR3 nucleotides read TGTGCCATCAGTGATTACACAGGGGGCCCTAACTATGGCTACACCTTC. Its translation: CAISDYTGGPNYGYTF.

The chain couples TRBV5-4 to TRBJ2-5, with a possible D match to TRBD1 (6 bases). V was trimmed by 0 bases and J by 5 bases, leaving 11 bases between them. Germline V gene data show CDR1 as SGHNT and CDR2 as YYREEE (reference sequence). This CDR3 is 14 amino acids long. The CDR3 DNA reads as TGTGCCAGCAGCTTGGACAGGGCTTACGAGACCCAGTACTTC. Protein: CASSLDRAYETQYF.

This clonotype was recorded at least ten times. The chain employs TRBV5-1 and TRBJ2-5, with TRBD2 identical over 12 bases. Germline V lookup: CDR1 SGHRS, CDR2 YFSETQ. The length of the CDR3 is 14 residues. Trimming removed 5 bases from V and 5 bases from J; junction bases left unmatched: 4. This CDR3 reads CASSSTSGSETQYF. CDR3 nucleotide sequence: TGCGCCAGCAGTTCGACTAGCGGGAGCGAGACCCAGTACTTC.

By frequency in the sample, this clonotype is medium-sized. This chain joins TRBV6-1 and TRBJ2-2; TRBD1 matches at 9 bases. CDR3 length equals 14 residues. Germline trimming cut 6 bases from V and 3 bases from J; bases unmatched to any gene: 2. Germline CDR1 MNHNS, CDR2 SASEGT. CDR3 sequence (DNA): TGTGCCAGCAGAAGGACAGGGGACACCGGGGAGCTGTTTTTT. Its protein product is CASRRTGDTGELFF.

A note on this clonotype: This could be a read error, since a much larger clone is one nucleotide away. CDR3 in amino acids: CSATDRASYEQYF. CDR3 sequence (DNA): TGCAGCGCCACCGACAGGGCTTCCTACGAGCAGTACTTC. This sequence joins TRBV29-1 and TRBJ2-7, with 7 bases fitting TRBD1. The V segment lost 7 bases and the J segment 1 base; nucleotides outside the gene matches: 7. Germline CDR1 SQVTM, CDR2 ANQGSEA. The CDR3 covers 13 residues.

V usage is TRBV4-1 and J usage is TRBJ2-2; 7 bases line up with TRBD2. This CDR3 region has 12 residues. J gave up 4 bases and V 7 bases, and 0 bases lay outside the gene matches. CDR1 and CDR2 from the germline V gene are MGHRA and YSYEKL. DNA for the CDR3: TGCGCCAGCACGGGGGGCACCGGGGAGCTGTTTTTT. This sequence encodes CASTGGTGELFF.

A single count supports this clonotype. It may be a read error: a sequence one base away is much more abundant. The rearrangement uses TRBV29-1 and TRBJ2-6; TRBD1 might be the D (5 bases). Germline V gene data show CDR1 as SQVTM and CDR2 as ANQGSEA. The CDR3 is made up of 16 amino acids. V lost 5 bases to trimming and J lost 0 bases, with 14 bases between them. This CDR3 is CSVKTDIHSGANVLTF. As DNA, the CDR3 is TGCAGCGTTAAAACGGACATCCACTCTGGGGCCAACGTCCTGACTTTC. The variable domain in full, completed from reference TRBV29-1 and TRBJ2-6, reads SAVISQKPSRDICQRGTSLTIQCQVDSQVTMMFWYRQQPGQSLTLIATANQGSEATYESGFVIDKFPISRPNLTFSTLTVSNMSPEDSSIYLCSVKTDIHSGANVLTFGAGSRLTVL.

This clonotype appeared a few times. The chain combines TRBV12-3 or TRBV12-4 with TRBJ2-2; D is perhaps TRBD2 (5 bases). The V end lost 3 bases, the J end lost 7 bases, and 12 bases lay between the germline ends. The CDR3 has 14 residues. The CDR3 DNA reads as TGTGCCAGCAGTTTTGAGGGATCTATCGGGGAGCTGTTTTTT. This encodes CASSFEGSIGELFF.

The chain carries TRBV27 and TRBJ1-2; perhaps TRBD1 as D (5 bases). The length of the CDR3 is 15 residues. V lost 6 bases to trimming and J lost 0 bases, with 14 bases between them. Germline values: CDR1 MNHEY, CDR2 SMNVEV (reference sequence). CDR3: CASRPVGGPNYGYTF. The CDR3 DNA reads TGTGCCAGCAGGCCCGTGGGGGGACCTAACTATGGCTACACCTTC.

CDR3 coding DNA: TGTGCCAGCAGGTCGAACTCAGGGGGGGCTGGGCAGCCCCAGCATTTT. It translates to CASRSNSGGAGQPQHF. The gene calls are TRBV27 and TRBJ1-5; 7 nucleotides match TRBD1. This CDR3 is built from 16 residues. V gave up 6 bases and J gave up 7 bases; unmatched junction bases: 15. Per the germline V gene, CDR1 is MNHEY and CDR2 is SMNVEV (reference sequence).

The CDR3 nucleotides read TGTGCCAGCAAGGCAAGATGGAACGAGCAGTACTTC. Its protein product is CASKARWNEQYF. The chain has TRBV2 and TRBJ2-7; the D is unclear. The CDR3 length is 12 residues. V lost 7 bases to trimming and J lost 5 bases, with 12 bases between them. Germline V lookup: CDR1 SNHLY, CDR2 FYNNEI.

A remark on this clonotype: Compared with germline, one end of the junction differs, possibly owing to a read error. This chain links TRBV20-1 with TRBJ2-2, with D perhaps assigned TRBD1 or TRBD2 (6 bases each). Germline lookup yields CDR1 DFQATT and CDR2 SNEGSKA (reference sequence). This CDR3 is built from 16 residues. The CDR3 coding sequence is TGCAGTGCCCTCTGGGGGGCTGCGACCGCACTTGGGGAGCTGTTGTTT. Amino acids: CSALWGAATALGELLF.

Concerning this clonotype: In this CDR3 the conserved last residue, phenylalanine or tryptophan, is missing, so a read error is likely. This sequence joins TRBV5-4 and TRBJ2-7; TRBD1 is a possible D gene (5 bases). V was shortened by 1 base and J by 3 bases, with 14 bases between the two germline ends. Looked up from germline, CDR1 is SGHNT and CDR2 is YYREEE (reference sequence). The CDR3 length is 15 residues. The CDR3 nucleotides are TGTGCCAGCAGCTTGTTCGGCCAGGGTTTCTACGAGCAGTACTAC. It yields the protein CASSLFGQGFYEQYY.

This clonotype was counted between two and nine times. Mismatch with germline at one junction end may stem from a read error. This rearrangement joins TRBV6-5 to TRBJ2-3, with D perhaps matching TRBD1 or TRBD2 (5 bases each). Germline V gives CDR1 MNHEY, CDR2 SVGAGI. The CDR3 covers 16 residues. The CDR3 coding sequence is TGTGCCAGCGGTTACACAACCGGGACCGGAGCAGATACGCAGTATTTT. Residues: CASGYTTGTGADTQYF.

In this sample, this clonotype turned up once. This may be a read error, as it is one base from a much larger clone. The chain employs TRBV20-1 and TRBJ2-7, with no clear D. Germline CDR1 and CDR2: DFQATT and SNEGSKA (reference sequence). The length of the CDR3 is 8 residues. V shed 6 bases and J shed 9 bases, with 6 bases lying between them. CDR3 in amino acids: CSAGRQYF. As DNA, the CDR3 is TGCAGTGCAGGGCGGCAGTACTTC.

This clonotype has ten or more counts. The chain carries TRBV28 and TRBJ2-3; TRBD2 might be the D (5 bases). Germline CDR1 and CDR2: MDHEN and SYDVKM. The CDR3 consists of 15 residues. Trimming left V 4 bases short and J 2 bases short, with 13 bases between. CDR3: CASSSPLGLTDTQYF. The CDR3 DNA reads TGTGCCAGCAGTTCGCCTCTCGGACTCACAGATACGCAGTATTTT.

This clonotype was detected only a few times. V usage is TRBV7-6 and J usage is TRBJ2-5; D uncertain. The CDR3 spans 13 residues. Trimming took 4 bases from V and 5 from J, leaving 11 bases between them. From germline, CDR1 is SGHVS and CDR2 FNYEAQ. The CDR3 protein is CASSYEVEETQYF. The CDR3 DNA sequence: TGTGCCAGCAGCTACGAGGTTGAGGAGACCCAGTACTTC.

The CDR3 reads CASSLGQDEAFF. CDR3 DNA: TGTGCCAGCAGCTTAGGACAGGACGAAGCTTTCTTT. The genes are TRBV7-9 and TRBJ1-1; tentatively, D is TRBD1 (6 bases). Between the trimmed V and J ends, which lost 1 base and 8 bases, there was a span of 8 bases. The CDR3 extends over 12 amino acids. Germline assignment: CDR1 SEHNR and CDR2 FQNEAQ (reference sequence).

This clonotype was counted between two and nine times. The chain recombines TRBV10-3 with TRBJ2-1; no reliable D call. The germline V gene encodes CDR1 ENHRY and CDR2 SYGVKD. There are 14 residues in the CDR3. The V and J ends lost 6 bases and 0 bases respectively, with 9 bases between them. The CDR3 region is CAIRRMSSYNEQFF. CDR3 nucleotides: TGTGCCATCAGGCGGATGAGCTCCTACAATGAGCAGTTCTTC.

This clonotype was recorded many times. The V call is TRBV5-1, the J call TRBJ1-1; D is possibly TRBD1 (6 bases). The V and J ends lost 1 base and 2 bases respectively, with 9 bases between them. The germline CDR1 and CDR2 sequences are SGHRS and YFSETQ. The CDR3 totals 14 residues. CDR3 loop: CASSLRTANTEAFF. The CDR3 coding sequence is TGCGCCAGCAGCTTGAGGACAGCAAACACTGAAGCTTTCTTT.

V is TRBV4-1 and J is TRBJ2-1, with D perhaps matching TRBD2 (5 bases). V lost 1 base to trimming and J lost 8 bases, with 18 bases between them. CDR3 length equals 16 residues. CDR1 and CDR2 (germline): MGHRA, YSYEKL. CDR3 region: CASSQGSERPGYEQFF. CDR3 DNA: TGCGCCAGCAGCCAAGGTAGCGAACGACCCGGGTATGAGCAGTTCTTC.

This clonotype was seen a few times. This sequence joins TRBV29-1 and TRBJ2-7; 9 nucleotides line up with TRBD2. Germline V gene data show CDR1 as SQVTM and CDR2 as ANQGSEA. The ends lost 1 base at V and 4 bases at J; junction bases unmatched: 5. This CDR3 region has 14 residues. The CDR3 region is CSVEGWSGRYEQYF. The CDR3 DNA reads as TGCAGCGTTGAAGGGTGGAGCGGGAGGTACGAGCAGTACTTC.

A note on this clonotype: Relative to the germline gene, one junction end is altered; a read error may explain this. The V call is TRBV28, the J call TRBJ2-1, with D possibly matching TRBD1 (8 bases). CDR1 is MDHEN, CDR2 SYDVKM, per germline. The CDR3 covers 17 residues. This chain's CDR3 is CASSLGGGQAIYNKQFF. The CDR3 DNA follows: TGTGCCAGCAGTTTGGGGGGGGGACAGGCGATTTACAATAAGCAGTTCTTC.